The 32 T cell receptor beta chains presented below share a single source sample, sequenced in a study of T cell repertoires in cytomegalovirus infection. MiXCR was run by TCRdb on the reads, yielding one entry per CDR3 protein. This table holds approximately 500,000 distinct CDR3 sequences, approximately 15% found once. What was sequenced was CD8+ T cells from PBMCs. The receptor set was obtained from a human donor in good health (CMV status not recorded). Some clones in this sample may be carry-over from other donors' samples.

This clonotype was seen a handful of times. The genes are TRBV6-6 and TRBJ2-7; perhaps D is TRBD1 or TRBD2 (5 bases each). Germline V gives CDR1 MNHNY, CDR2 SVGAGI (reference sequence). Trimming stripped 0 bases from V and 3 bases from J, with 15 bases between. This CDR3 is built from 16 residues. As DNA, the CDR3 is TGTGCCAGCAGTTACTCGGTGGGGGAGTGGAGCTACGAGCAGTACTTC. As protein: CASSYSVGEWSYEQYF.

This clonotype came up a few times. The chain has TRBV5-1 and TRBJ2-1; 13 bases fit TRBD2. Germline values: CDR1 SGHRS, CDR2 YFSETQ. V shed 3 bases, J shed 9 bases, and the junction held 9 bases outside the gene matches. The length of the CDR3 is 16 residues. CDR3 loop: CASSSWTSGGWVEQFF. The CDR3, as DNA: TGCGCCAGCAGCTCCTGGACTAGCGGGGGTTGGGTTGAGCAGTTCTTC.

In its sample, this clonotype was seen a few times. The chain carries TRBV13 and TRBJ2-3, with TRBD2 matching over 7 bases. Germline CDR1 is PRHDT and CDR2 is FYEKMQ (reference sequence). Trimming removed 2 bases from V and 6 bases from J; junction bases left unmatched: 8. CDR3 length: 15 residues. Here the CDR3 DNA reads TGTGCCAGCAGCTTACCATCCGAGGGAGGGGATACGCAGTATTTT. It specifies CASSLPSEGGDTQYF.

Of note for this clonotype: Relative to the germline gene, one junction end is altered; a read error may explain this. This chain links TRBV9 with TRBJ2-1; 7 bases map to TRBD1. CDR1 is SGDLS and CDR2 is YYNGEE in the germline V gene. The CDR3 covers 16 residues. The CDR3 nucleotides read TGTGCCAGCAGCGTAGAAGGACAGGTGTCTTACAATGATCAGTTCTTC. Translating it yields CASSVEGQVSYNDQFF.

Many counts were recorded for this clonotype. The V gene is TRBV7-9, the J gene TRBJ2-3, with 11 bases matching TRBD2. V was clipped by 3 bases and J by 5 bases; unmatched bases: 4. Germline CDR1 reads SEHNR; CDR2 reads FQNEAQ (reference sequence). The CDR3 has 15 residues. The CDR3 loop reads CASSFSGRAVDTQYF. The DNA of the CDR3 is TGTGCCAGCAGCTTTAGCGGGAGGGCCGTAGATACGCAGTATTTT.

This clonotype showed up many times. This chain joins TRBV7-9 and TRBJ1-1; weak D call: TRBD1 (5 bases). Germline CDR1 reads SEHNR; CDR2 reads FQNEAQ (reference sequence). Trimming stripped 1 base from V and 1 base from J, with 10 bases between. The CDR3 is 15 amino acids. The CDR3 spells CASSLGQYSNTEAFF. The CDR3, as DNA: TGTGCCAGCAGCTTAGGACAGTATTCGAACACTGAAGCTTTCTTT.

This clonotype has a count of ten or more. This chain links TRBV7-2 with TRBJ2-5; TRBD2 is a possible D gene (6 bases). The V gene's germline CDR1 is SGHTA and CDR2 FQGNSA. The V and J ends lost 0 bases and 2 bases respectively, with 13 bases between them. The CDR3 totals 16 residues. CDR3 protein: CASSLAFSGSQETQYF. The CDR3 region has the DNA TGTGCCAGCAGCTTAGCTTTTAGCGGATCACAAGAGACCCAGTACTTC.

On this clonotype: Possible read error: a much larger clone is one base away. The rearrangement joins TRBV10-3 to TRBJ1-5, with D tentatively TRBD1 (6 bases). The V end was cut by 5 bases, the J end by 0 bases, with 17 bases between. The CDR3 extends over 17 amino acids. Germline-derived CDR1 and CDR2 are ENHRY and SYGVKD. CDR3 region: CAISSTGDRRSNQPQHF. The CDR3 DNA sequence: TGTGCCATCAGTTCGACGGGAGACAGGCGTAGCAATCAGCCCCAGCATTTT.

The table lists this clonotype with many counts. V is TRBV7-9 and J is TRBJ1-2; D may be TRBD1 (5 bases). The germline V gene encodes CDR1 SEHNR and CDR2 FQNEAQ (reference sequence). V was clipped by 1 base and J by 3 bases, with 12 bases between them. The CDR3 extends over 15 amino acids. CDR3 loop: CASSLDFRGDYGYTF. CDR3 nucleotide sequence: TGTGCCAGCAGCTTAGACTTCCGGGGGGACTATGGCTACACCTTC. Full variable domain (outside the CDR3, taken from reference TRBV7-9 and TRBJ1-2): DTGVSQNPRHKITKRGQNVTFRCDPISEHNRLYWYRQTLGQGPEFLTYFQNEAQLEKSRLLSDRFSAERPKGSFSTLEIQRTEQGDSAMYLCASSLDFRGDYGYTFGSGTRLTVV.

The V gene is TRBV5-1, the J gene TRBJ2-7; D unclear. The V gene's germline CDR1 is SGHRS and CDR2 YFSETQ. The V and J ends lost 4 bases and 5 bases respectively, with 1 base between them. The CDR3 loop spans 9 amino acids. Here the CDR3 reads CASSNEQYF. CDR3 nucleotides: TGCGCCAGCAGCAACGAGCAGTACTTC.

This chain links TRBV5-1 with TRBJ2-1; D ambiguous. With 1 base removed from V and 14 bases from J, the gap between germline ends came to 10 bases. Germline CDR1 reads SGHRS; CDR2 reads YFSETQ. CDR3 length equals 11 residues. The CDR3 DNA sequence: TGCGCCAGCAGCTTGTTCAGAAAAGAGTTCTTC. Amino acid sequence: CASSLFRKEFF. The full variable domain, completed using reference TRBV5-1 and TRBJ2-1, is KAGVTQTPRYLIKTRGQQVTLSCSPISGHRSVSWYQQTPGQGLQFLFEYFSETQRNKGNFPGRFSGRQFSNSRSEMNVSTLELGDSALYLCASSLFRKEFFGPGTRLTVL.

In its sample, this clonotype was seen many times. The J gene is TRBJ1-3, the V gene TRBV2; D ambiguous. In germline, CDR1 is SNHLY, CDR2 FYNNEI. This CDR3 comprises 14 residues. Trimming cost V 7 bases and J 0 bases, with 10 bases left between them. The CDR3 here is CASIGRDSGNTIYF. As DNA, the CDR3 is TGTGCCAGCATAGGTAGGGACTCTGGAAACACCATATATTTT.

Many counts were recorded for this clonotype. The gene calls are TRBV7-9 and TRBJ2-7; D assignment may be TRBD1 or TRBD2 (5 bases each). The CDR3 is 14 residues long. Trimming removed 5 bases from V and 8 bases from J, with 19 bases in between. The germline V gene encodes CDR1 SEHNR and CDR2 FQNEAQ (reference sequence). The CDR3 protein is CASSPRDGVRKQYF. For the CDR3, the DNA is TGTGCCAGCAGCCCCCGGGACGGAGTACGAAAGCAGTACTTC.

This clonotype was counted a single time. This chain links TRBV20-1 with TRBJ1-2, with D unclear. CDR3 length equals 18 residues. In germline, CDR1 is DFQATT, CDR2 SNEGSKA (reference sequence). Trimming removed 1 base from V and 5 bases from J, with 26 bases in between. CDR3 sequence (DNA): TGCAGTGCTAGAGCTGACTGGGAAGTTGCTCAGACGGGATATGGCTACACCTTC. Its translation is CSARADWEVAQTGYGYTF.

This clonotype was recorded at least ten times. The chain combines TRBV11-2 with TRBJ2-1; the D is unclear. The CDR3 has 12 residues. In germline, CDR1 is SGHAT, CDR2 FQNNGV. V lost 4 bases to trimming and J lost 8 bases, with 9 bases between them. CDR3 nucleotide sequence: TGTGCCAGCAGCTGGACCTTGTATGAGCAGTTCTTC. Protein product: CASSWTLYEQFF.

This chain connects TRBV7-3 to TRBJ2-3; the match to TRBD2 covers 10 bases. This CDR3 contains 15 residues. The germline V gene has CDR1 SGHTA and CDR2 FQGTGA. J lost 3 bases, V lost 5 bases, and 5 bases had no gene match. The CDR3 DNA reads TGTGCCAGCAGCCGTATAGCGGGAGGTACAGATACGCAGTATTTT. The encoded protein is CASSRIAGGTDTQYF.

This clonotype appeared once. This may stem from a read error, because a much larger clone lies one nucleotide away. The gene calls are TRBV7-6 and TRBJ1-3; 8 bases fit TRBD1. Germline V gives CDR1 SGHVS, CDR2 FNYEAQ. The CDR3 consists of 16 residues. The CDR3 region is CTSSSHQGAHGNTIYF. For the CDR3, the DNA is TGTACCAGCAGCTCCCATCAGGGGGCTCATGGAAACACCATATATTTT.

This clonotype occurred many times. V and J are TRBV11-2 and TRBJ2-1; 11 bases fit TRBD1. The CDR3 covers 16 residues. The germline V gene encodes CDR1 SGHAT and CDR2 FQNNGV. V was pared by 1 base and J by 4 bases, with 3 bases of the junction left unmatched. CDR3 region: CASSLGTGGFYNEQFF. DNA for the CDR3: TGTGCCAGCAGCTTAGGGACAGGGGGCTTTTACAATGAGCAGTTCTTC.

This clonotype has only a few counts. V and J are TRBV29-1 and TRBJ2-5; D is ambiguous. Germline values: CDR1 SQVTM, CDR2 ANQGSEA. Trimming removed 1 base at V and 5 bases at J, with 8 bases between. The CDR3 contains 12 residues. The CDR3 DNA follows: TGCAGCGTTGAAGGACTTTCGGAGACCCAGTACTTC. This encodes CSVEGLSETQYF.

This clonotype was detected only a few times. The genes are TRBV20-1 and TRBJ1-4, with D maybe TRBD1 (5 bases). The CDR3 contains 14 residues. Deletions cut 6 bases from V and 7 bases from J, with 18 bases between. Germline loops: CDR1 DFQATT, CDR2 SNEGSKA (reference sequence). CDR3 region: CSASGRGYVEKLFF. The CDR3 nucleotides read TGCAGTGCCTCTGGCCGGGGCTATGTTGAAAAACTGTTTTTT.

This clonotype was picked up many times. The gene calls are TRBV12-3 or TRBV12-4 and TRBJ2-3; D unclear. This CDR3 is built from 14 residues. V was trimmed by 2 bases and J by 0 bases, leaving 6 bases between them. CDR3 DNA sequence: TGTGCCAGCAGTTTATCAGACAGCACAGATACGCAGTATTTT. This encodes CASSLSDSTDTQYF.

This clonotype was counted many times. The V and J genes are TRBV12-3 or TRBV12-4 and TRBJ2-7; 8 bases line up with TRBD1. V was clipped by 4 bases and J by 7 bases; unmatched bases: 9. This CDR3 spans 14 amino acids. Here the CDR3 reads CASSWNRGTGEQYF. CDR3 in DNA: TGTGCCAGCAGTTGGAACAGGGGGACGGGGGAGCAGTACTTC.

This clonotype was observed a few times. The rearrangement links TRBV10-3 to TRBJ1-1; D not resolved. V lost 4 bases, J lost 1 base, and 10 bases lay in between. The CDR3 is 14 amino acids. Germline V gene data show CDR1 as ENHRY and CDR2 as SYGVKD. CDR3 nucleotide sequence: TGTGCCATCAGTGTCGGCCTAGGGAACACTGAAGCTTTCTTT. Translated: CAISVGLGNTEAFF.

This clonotype was seen ten or more times. The chain joins TRBV4-1 to TRBJ2-7, with TRBD1 identical over 12 bases. Germline assignment: CDR1 MGHRA and CDR2 YSYEKL. The CDR3 loop spans 15 amino acids. V lost 5 bases, J lost 5 bases, and 7 bases stayed unmatched. CDR3 nucleotide sequence: TGCGCCAGCAGCACCGCCGGGACAGGGGGCAACGAGCAGTACTTC. This codes for CASSTAGTGGNEQYF.

Many counts were recorded for this clonotype. The gene calls are TRBV7-9 and TRBJ2-6; 8 nucleotides line up with TRBD2. The V and J ends lost 5 bases and 0 bases, in that order; junction bases with no gene match: 6. The CDR3 is 17 residues long. The V gene's germline CDR1 is SEHNR and CDR2 FQNEAQ (reference sequence). CDR3 nucleotide sequence: TGTGCCAGCAGCCCTTCGGGGGGGGACTCTGGGGCCAACGTCCTGACTTTC. It yields the protein CASSPSGGDSGANVLTF.

This clonotype was counted ten times or more. The chain uses TRBV4-1 and TRBJ2-7, with 10 bases matching TRBD2. Trimming took 3 bases from V and 3 from J; bases not matched to a gene: 11. Germline-derived CDR1 and CDR2 are MGHRA and YSYEKL. CDR3 length equals 17 residues. DNA for the CDR3: TGCGCCAGCAGCCACTCACGGAGCGGGAGGGCCGGCTACGAGCAGTACTTC. Translation: CASSHSRSGRAGYEQYF.

This clonotype has ten or more counts. The chain combines TRBV6-5 with TRBJ1-4; TRBD1 matches 8 bases. With V trimmed by 6 bases and J by 6 bases, 6 bases remained unmatched. There are 14 residues in the CDR3. Germline V gene sequence: CDR1 MNHEY, CDR2 SVGAGI. CDR3 sequence: CASRRQGMDEKLFF. CDR3 sequence (DNA): TGTGCCAGCAGGAGACAGGGGATGGATGAAAAACTGTTTTTT.

This clonotype was picked up many times. This chain uses TRBV4-1 with TRBJ2-7; the D is unclear. The V end was cut by 3 bases, the J end by 6 bases, with 15 bases between. The CDR3 consists of 14 residues. The V gene's germline CDR1 is MGHRA and CDR2 YSYEKL. CDR3 coding DNA: TGCGCCAGCAGCCACACGATGGAAAATTTCGAGCAGTACTTC. Its translation is CASSHTMENFEQYF.

In its sample, this clonotype was seen a few times. The gene calls are TRBV6-1 and TRBJ2-5; possibly TRBD1 for D (5 bases). The V gene's germline CDR1 is MNHNS and CDR2 SASEGT. V was clipped by 6 bases and J by 3 bases, with 8 bases between them. CDR3 length equals 12 residues. This CDR3 is CASRGAEETQYF. CDR3 DNA: TGTGCCAGCAGAGGGGCCGAAGAGACCCAGTACTTC.

The chain is built from TRBV4-1 and TRBJ2-5; 12 bases agree with TRBD2. The CDR3 is made up of 16 amino acids. The germline V gene encodes CDR1 MGHRA and CDR2 YSYEKL. The V gene end was trimmed by 5 bases and the J gene end by 4 bases; junction bases not matched to a gene: 8. Here the CDR3 DNA reads TGCGCCAGCAGCGTTCGGACTAGCGGGAAGGGAGAGACCCAGTACTTC. It codes for CASSVRTSGKGETQYF.

This clonotype has just a few counts. In nucleotides, the CDR3 is TGTGCCAGCAGTTTTGGTAGCGGGGGGCCCAGCTCCTACAATGAGCAGTTCTTC. Protein product: CASSFGSGGPSSYNEQFF. The rearrangement joins TRBV6-5 to TRBJ2-1; the match to TRBD2 covers 10 bases. After removal of 4 bases from V and 0 bases from J, the junction contained 9 bases not matched to a gene. In germline, CDR1 is MNHEY, CDR2 SVGAGI. The CDR3 is 18 amino acids.

This clonotype occurred many times. The genes are TRBV7-9 and TRBJ2-7, with a weak D call TRBD1 (6 bases). Germline CDR1 is SEHNR and CDR2 is FQNEAQ (reference sequence). Deletions cut 6 bases from V and 1 base from J, with 10 bases between. This CDR3 has 13 residues. The CDR3 DNA follows: TGTGCCAGCAGGACAGGTTATTCCTACGAGCAGTACTTC. It specifies CASRTGYSYEQYF. The complete variable domain, with remaining parts taken from reference TRBV7-9 and TRBJ2-7, reads DTGVSQNPRHKITKRGQNVTFRCDPISEHNRLYWYRQTLGQGPEFLTYFQNEAQLEKSRLLSDRFSAERPKGSFSTLEIQRTEQGDSAMYLCASRTGYSYEQYFGPGTRLTVT.